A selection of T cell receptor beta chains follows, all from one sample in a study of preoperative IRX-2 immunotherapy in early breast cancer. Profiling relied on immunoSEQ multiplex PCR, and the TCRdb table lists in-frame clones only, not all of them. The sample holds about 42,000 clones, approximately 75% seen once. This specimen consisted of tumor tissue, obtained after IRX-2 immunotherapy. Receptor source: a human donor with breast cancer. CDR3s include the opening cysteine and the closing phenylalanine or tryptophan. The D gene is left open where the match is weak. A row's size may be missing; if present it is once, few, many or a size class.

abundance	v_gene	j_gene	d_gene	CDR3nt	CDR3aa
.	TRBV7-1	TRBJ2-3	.	TGTGCCAGCAGCTTAAGTGTGTCTCCAGGGGGGACGCAGTATTTT	CASSLSVSPGGTQYF
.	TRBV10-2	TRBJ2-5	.	TGCGCCAGCAGTGAGACAGGGGAAAGGGGGGCCCAGTACTTC	CASSETGERGAQYF
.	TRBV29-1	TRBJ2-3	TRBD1	TGCAGCGCCCGGGACAGGGGTTTCACAGATACGCAGTATTTT	CSARDRGFTDTQYF
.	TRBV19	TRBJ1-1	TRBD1	TGTGCCAGTAGGCTCGGACAGGGAGAAATGAACACTGAAGCTTTCTTT	CASRLGQGEMNTEAFF
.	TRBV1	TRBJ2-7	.	TGCGCCAGCAGCCAAGTCAGGGGGTCTCCCTACGAGCAGTACTTC	CASSQVRGSPYEQYF
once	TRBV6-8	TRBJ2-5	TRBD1	TGTGCCAGCAGGACCGGTGGACAGGGGTCAGAGACCCAGTACTTC	CASRTGGQGSETQYF
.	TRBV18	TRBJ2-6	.	TGTGCCAGCTCACCACCCAACGGCCCAGGGGCCAACGTCCTGACTTTC	CASSPPNGPGANVLTF
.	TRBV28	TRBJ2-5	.	TGTGCCAGCAGTCCAAAAGCGACAGCCTCGTACTTC	CASSPKATASYF
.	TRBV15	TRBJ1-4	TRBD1	TGTGCCACCAGCAGGGGACAGTCTAATGAAAAACTGTTTTTT	CATSRGQSNEKLFF
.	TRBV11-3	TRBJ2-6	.	TGTGCCAGCAGTCGGCCAGGGGCGGGGGCCAACGTCCTGACTTTC	CASSRPGAGANVLTF
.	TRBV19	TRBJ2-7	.	TGTGCCAGTACCGGACAAGGGGGCTACGAGCAGTACTTC	CASTGQGGYEQYF
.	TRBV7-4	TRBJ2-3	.	TGTGCCAGCAGAGTCGAGGATGATGATACGCAGTATTTT	CASRVEDDDTQYF
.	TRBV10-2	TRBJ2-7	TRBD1	TGCGCCAGCAGCGAGGGGACAGGGTTCTACGAGCAGTACTTC	CASSEGTGFYEQYF
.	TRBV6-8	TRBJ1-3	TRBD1	TGTGCCAGCAGACGACAGGGGGCTGGAAACACCATATATTTT	CASRRQGAGNTIYF
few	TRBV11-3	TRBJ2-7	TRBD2	TGTGCCAGCAGCCTTAGCTCCGGGAGGCTCACCTACGAGCAGTACTTC	CASSLSSGRLTYEQYF
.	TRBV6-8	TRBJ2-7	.	TGTGCCAGCGGGCAGGAAGACTACGAGCAGTACTTC	CASGQEDYEQYF
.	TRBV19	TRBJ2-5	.	TGTGCCACTCTAGACAGGGGAGGGGCCCAAGAGACCCAGTACTTC	CATLDRGGAQETQYF
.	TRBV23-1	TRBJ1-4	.	TGCGCCAGCAGCCAAGTTGTTAATGAAAAACTGTTTTTT	CASSQVVNEKLFF
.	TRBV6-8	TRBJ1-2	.	TGTGCCAGCAGTACGGTGCAGGGTGGCTACACCTTC	CASSTVQGGYTF
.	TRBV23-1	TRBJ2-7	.	TGCGCCAGCAGTCAAGGGGCGGGAAGCTCCTACGAGCAGTACTTC	CASSQGAGSSYEQYF
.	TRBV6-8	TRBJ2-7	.	TGTGCCAGCACCCTGGGGGACACCACTACCTACGAGCAGTACTTC	CASTLGDTTTYEQYF
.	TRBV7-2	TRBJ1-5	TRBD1	TGTGCCAGCAGCTTCGACAGGGGTCAGCCCCAGCATTTT	CASSFDRGQPQHF
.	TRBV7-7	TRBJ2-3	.	TGTGCCAGCTTAAGGACGGGACCTAGCACAGATACGCAGTATTTT	CASLRTGPSTDTQYF
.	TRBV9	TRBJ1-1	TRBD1	TGTGCCAGCAGTTTACAGGGGGCGCGGAACACTGAAGCTTTCTTT	CASSLQGARNTEAFF
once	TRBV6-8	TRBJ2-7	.	TGTGCCAGCAGCCAGAACATGTATTACGAGCAGTACTTC	CASSQNMYYEQYF
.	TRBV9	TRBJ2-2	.	TGTGCCAGCAGAATAGACAATCCCGGGGAGCTGTTTTTT	CASRIDNPGELFF